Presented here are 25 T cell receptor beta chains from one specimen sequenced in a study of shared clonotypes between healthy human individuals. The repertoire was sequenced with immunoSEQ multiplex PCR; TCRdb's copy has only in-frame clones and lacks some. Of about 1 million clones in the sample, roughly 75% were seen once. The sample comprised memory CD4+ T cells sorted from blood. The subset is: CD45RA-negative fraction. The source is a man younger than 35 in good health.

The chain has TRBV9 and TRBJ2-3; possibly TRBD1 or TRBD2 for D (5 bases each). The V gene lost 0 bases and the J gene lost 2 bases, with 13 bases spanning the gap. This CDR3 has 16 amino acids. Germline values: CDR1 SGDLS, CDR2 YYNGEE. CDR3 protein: CASSVAGGSDTDTQYF. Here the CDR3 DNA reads TGTGCCAGCAGCGTAGCTGGGGGATCAGACACAGATACGCAGTATTTT. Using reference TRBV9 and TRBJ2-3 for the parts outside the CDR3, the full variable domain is DSGVTQTPKHLITATGQRVTLRCSPRSGDLSVYWYQQSLDQGLQFLIQYYNGEERAKGNILERFSAQQFPDLHSELNLSSLELGDSALYFCASSVAGGSDTDTQYFGPGTRLTVL.

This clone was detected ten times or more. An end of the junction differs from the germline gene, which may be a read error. This CDR3 is CASSLGGLALLGTGELFF. For the CDR3, the DNA is TGTGCTAGCAGCTTAGGGGGCCTAGCCCTACTTGGCACCGGGGAGCTGTTTTTT. V usage is TRBV7-7 and J usage is TRBJ2-2; 7 bases agree with TRBD1. Looked up from germline, CDR1 is SSHAT and CDR2 is FNYEAQ (reference sequence). There are 18 residues in the CDR3.

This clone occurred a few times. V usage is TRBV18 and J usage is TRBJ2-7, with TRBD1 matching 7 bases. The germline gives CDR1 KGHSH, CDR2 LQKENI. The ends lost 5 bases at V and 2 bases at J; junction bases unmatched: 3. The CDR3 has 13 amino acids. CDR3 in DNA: TGTGCCAGCTCAGCCGGACAGGCCTACGAGCAGTACTTC. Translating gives CASSAGQAYEQYF.

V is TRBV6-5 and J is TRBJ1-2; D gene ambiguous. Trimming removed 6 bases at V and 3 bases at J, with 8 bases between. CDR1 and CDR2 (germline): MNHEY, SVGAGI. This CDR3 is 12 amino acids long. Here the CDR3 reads CASRSWDYGYTF. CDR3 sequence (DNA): TGTGCCAGCAGGTCCTGGGACTATGGCTACACCTTC.

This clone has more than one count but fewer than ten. CDR3 DNA: TGTGCCAGCAGTCGCCAAACAGGGAACGGGGAGCTGTTTTTT. It codes for CASSRQTGNGELFF. The rearrangement joins TRBV7-8 to TRBJ2-2, with D possibly being TRBD1 (6 bases). V dropped 6 bases and J dropped 7 bases, with 15 bases sitting between them. The CDR3 contains 14 residues. CDR1 and CDR2 from the germline V gene are SGHVS and FQNEAQ. The full variable domain, in which reference TRBV7-8 and TRBJ2-2 provide the parts outside the CDR3, is GAGVSQSPRYKVAKRGQDVALRCDPISGHVSLFWYQQALGQGPEFLTYFQNEAQLDKSGLPSDRFFAERPEGSVSTLKIQRTQQEDSAVYLCASSRQTGNGELFFGEGSRLTVL.

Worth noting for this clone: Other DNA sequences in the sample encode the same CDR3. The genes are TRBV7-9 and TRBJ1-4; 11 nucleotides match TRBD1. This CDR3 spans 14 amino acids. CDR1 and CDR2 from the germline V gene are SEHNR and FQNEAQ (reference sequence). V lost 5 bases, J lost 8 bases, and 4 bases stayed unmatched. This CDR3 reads CASSPGQGGEKLFF. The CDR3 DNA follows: TGTGCCAGCAGCCCGGGACAGGGGGGCGAAAAACTGTTTTTT.

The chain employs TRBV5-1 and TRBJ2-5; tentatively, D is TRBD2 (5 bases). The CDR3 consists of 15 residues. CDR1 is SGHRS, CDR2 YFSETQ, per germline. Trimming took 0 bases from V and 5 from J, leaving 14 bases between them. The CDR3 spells CASSLEVGPGETQYF. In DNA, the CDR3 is TGCGCCAGCAGCTTGGAGGTCGGCCCGGGGGAGACCCAGTACTTC.

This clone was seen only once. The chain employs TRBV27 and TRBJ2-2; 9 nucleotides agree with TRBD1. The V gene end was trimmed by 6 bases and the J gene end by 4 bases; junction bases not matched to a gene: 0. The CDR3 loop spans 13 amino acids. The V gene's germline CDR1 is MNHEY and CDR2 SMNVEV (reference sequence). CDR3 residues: CASRTGGTGELFF. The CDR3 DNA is TGTGCCAGCAGGACAGGGGGCACCGGGGAGCTGTTTTTT.

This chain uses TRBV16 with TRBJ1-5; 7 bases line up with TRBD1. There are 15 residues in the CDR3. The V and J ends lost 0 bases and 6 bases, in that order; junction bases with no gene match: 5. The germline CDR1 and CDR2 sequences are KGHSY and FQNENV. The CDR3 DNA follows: TGTGCCAGCAGCCAATCCAGACAGGGAGGTCAGCCCCAGCATTTT. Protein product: CASSQSRQGGQPQHF.

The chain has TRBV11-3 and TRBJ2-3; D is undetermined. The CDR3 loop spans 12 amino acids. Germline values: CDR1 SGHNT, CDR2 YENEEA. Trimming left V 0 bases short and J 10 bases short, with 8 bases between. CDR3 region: CASSLEGGAQYF. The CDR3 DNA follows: TGTGCCAGCAGCTTAGAGGGTGGGGCGCAGTATTTT. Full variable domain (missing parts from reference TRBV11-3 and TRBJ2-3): EAGVVQSPRYKIIEKKQPVAFWCNPISGHNTLYWYLQNLGQGPELLIRYENEEAVDDSQLPKDRFSAERLKGVDSTLKIQPAELGDSAVYLCASSLEGGAQYFGPGTRLTVL.

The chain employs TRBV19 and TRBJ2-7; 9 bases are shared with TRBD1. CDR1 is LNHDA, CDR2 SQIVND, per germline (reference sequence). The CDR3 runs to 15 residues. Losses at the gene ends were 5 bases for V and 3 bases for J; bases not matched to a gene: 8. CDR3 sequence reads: CASSPAGTGIYEQYF. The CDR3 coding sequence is TGTGCCAGTAGTCCCGCCGGGACAGGGATCTACGAGCAGTACTTC.

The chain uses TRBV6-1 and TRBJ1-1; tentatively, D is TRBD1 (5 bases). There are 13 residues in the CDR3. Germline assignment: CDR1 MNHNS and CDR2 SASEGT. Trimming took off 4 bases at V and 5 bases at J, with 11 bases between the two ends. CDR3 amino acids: CASSAREKTEAFF. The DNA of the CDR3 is TGTGCCAGCAGTGCCAGGGAGAAGACTGAAGCTTTCTTT.

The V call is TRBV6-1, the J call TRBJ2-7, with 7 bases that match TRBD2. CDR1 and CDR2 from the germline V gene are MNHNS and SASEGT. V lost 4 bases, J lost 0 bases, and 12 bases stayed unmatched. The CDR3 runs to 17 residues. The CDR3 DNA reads TGTGCCAGCAGTGGACCGCCCGGACTAGTCCGCTCCTACGAGCAGTACTTC. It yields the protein CASSGPPGLVRSYEQYF.

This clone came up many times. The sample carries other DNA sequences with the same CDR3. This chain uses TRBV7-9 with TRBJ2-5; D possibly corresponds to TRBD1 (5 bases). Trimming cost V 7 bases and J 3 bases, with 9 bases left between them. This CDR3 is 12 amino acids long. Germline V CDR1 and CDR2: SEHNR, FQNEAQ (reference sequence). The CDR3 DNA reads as TGTGCCAGCAAAAGGGGCGAAGAGACCCAGTACTTC. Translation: CASKRGEETQYF.

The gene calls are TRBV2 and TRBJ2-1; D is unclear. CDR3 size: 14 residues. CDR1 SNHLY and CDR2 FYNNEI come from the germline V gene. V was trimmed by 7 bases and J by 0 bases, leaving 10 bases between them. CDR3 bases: TGTGCCAGCACTGCTGGGCCCTCCTACAATGAGCAGTTCTTC. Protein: CASTAGPSYNEQFF.

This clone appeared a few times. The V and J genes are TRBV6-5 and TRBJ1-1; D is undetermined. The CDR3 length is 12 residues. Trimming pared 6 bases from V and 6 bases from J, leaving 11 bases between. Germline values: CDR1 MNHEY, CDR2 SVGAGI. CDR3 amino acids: CASRTPWAEAFF. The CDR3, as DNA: TGTGCCAGCAGAACCCCCTGGGCTGAAGCTTTCTTT.

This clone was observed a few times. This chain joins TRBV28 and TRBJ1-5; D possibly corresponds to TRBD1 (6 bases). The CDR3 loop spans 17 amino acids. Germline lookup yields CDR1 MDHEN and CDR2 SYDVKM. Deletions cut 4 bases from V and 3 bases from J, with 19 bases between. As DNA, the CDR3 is TGTGCCAGCAGTTCAAGCGGGGGTCAGGGGACCAATCAGCCCCAGCATTTT. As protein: CASSSSGGQGTNQPQHF.

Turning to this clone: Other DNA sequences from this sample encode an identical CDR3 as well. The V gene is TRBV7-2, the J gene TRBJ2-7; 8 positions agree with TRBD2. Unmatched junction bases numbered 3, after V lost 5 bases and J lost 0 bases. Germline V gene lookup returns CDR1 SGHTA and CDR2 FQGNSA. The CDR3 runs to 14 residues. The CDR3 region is CASSLSGNSYEQYF. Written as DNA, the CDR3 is TGTGCCAGCAGCCTTAGCGGGAACTCCTACGAGCAGTACTTC.

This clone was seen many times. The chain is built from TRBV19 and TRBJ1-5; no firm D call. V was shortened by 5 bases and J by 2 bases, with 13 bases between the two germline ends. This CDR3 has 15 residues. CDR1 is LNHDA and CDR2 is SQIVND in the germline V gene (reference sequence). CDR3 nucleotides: TGTGCCAGTAGTTTTACCCAGCATGGCAATCAGCCCCAGCATTTT. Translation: CASSFTQHGNQPQHF.

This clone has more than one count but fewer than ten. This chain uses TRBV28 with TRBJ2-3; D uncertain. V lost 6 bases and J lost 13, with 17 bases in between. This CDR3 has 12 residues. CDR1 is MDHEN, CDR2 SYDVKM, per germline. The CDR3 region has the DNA TGTGCCAGCAGCCTGGACCAAATGGTAAAGTATTTT. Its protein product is CASSLDQMVKYF. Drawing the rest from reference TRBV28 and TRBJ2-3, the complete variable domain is DVKVTQSSRYLVKRTGEKVFLECVQDMDHENMFWYRQDPGLGLRLIYFSYDVKMKEKGDIPEGYSVSREKKERFSLILESASTNQTSMYLCASSLDQMVKYFGPGTRLTVL.

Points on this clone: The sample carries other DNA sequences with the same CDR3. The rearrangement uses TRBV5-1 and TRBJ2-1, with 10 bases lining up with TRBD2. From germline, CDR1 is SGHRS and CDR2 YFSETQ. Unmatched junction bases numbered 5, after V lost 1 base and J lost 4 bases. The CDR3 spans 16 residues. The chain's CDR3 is CASSLRETSGYNEQFF. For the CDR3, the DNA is TGCGCCAGCAGCTTGCGAGAGACTAGCGGGTACAATGAGCAGTTCTTC.

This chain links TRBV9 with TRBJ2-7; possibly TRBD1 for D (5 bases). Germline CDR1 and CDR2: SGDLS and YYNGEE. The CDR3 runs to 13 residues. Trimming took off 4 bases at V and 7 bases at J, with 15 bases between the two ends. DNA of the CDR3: TGTGCCAGCAGCTATACAGGTCTCGGGGAGCAGTACTTC. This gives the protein CASSYTGLGEQYF.

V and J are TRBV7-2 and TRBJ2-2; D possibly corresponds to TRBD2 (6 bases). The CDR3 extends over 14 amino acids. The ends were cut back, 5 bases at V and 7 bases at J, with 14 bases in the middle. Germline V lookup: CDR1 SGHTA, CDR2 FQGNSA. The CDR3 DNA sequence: TGTGCCAGCAGCCAAGGGACTGGTGGCGGGGAGCTGTTTTTT. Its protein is CASSQGTGGGELFF.

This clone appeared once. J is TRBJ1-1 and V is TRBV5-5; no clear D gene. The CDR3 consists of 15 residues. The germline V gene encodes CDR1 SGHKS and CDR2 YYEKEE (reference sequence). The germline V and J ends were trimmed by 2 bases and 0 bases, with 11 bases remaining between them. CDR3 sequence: CASSFLGSVNTEAFF. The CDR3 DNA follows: TGTGCCAGCAGCTTTCTTGGTTCGGTGAACACTGAAGCTTTCTTT.

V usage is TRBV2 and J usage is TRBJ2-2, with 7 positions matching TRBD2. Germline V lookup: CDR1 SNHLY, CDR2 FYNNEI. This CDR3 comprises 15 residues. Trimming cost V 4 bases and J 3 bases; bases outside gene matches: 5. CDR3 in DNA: TGTGCCAGCAGTGTGTCTAGCGGAGACACCGGGGAGCTGTTTTTT. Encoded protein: CASSVSSGDTGELFF.